These 27 T cell receptor beta chains were sequenced from one sample in a study of response to subunit inactivated influenza vaccine. TCRdb analysed the RT-PCR reads with MiXCR anew, one entry per CDR3 protein. Here the sample spans under 550,000 distinct CDR3 sequences, roughly 7.6% being singletons. This material consisted of PBMCs from blood, taken around 25 months after vaccination. The receptors shown here come from a man aged 45 to 70 who received an inactivated influenza vaccine.

This clonotype was counted ten times or more. The CDR3 bases are TGTGCCAGCAGCCCGGACCGAGGGGAGCTGTTTTTT. This codes for CASSPDRGELFF. The chain links TRBV7-3 to TRBJ2-2; D is undetermined. The CDR3 has 12 residues. In germline, CDR1 is SGHTA, CDR2 FQGTGA. The germline V and J ends were trimmed by 5 bases and 8 bases, with 9 bases remaining between them.

This clonotype was recorded a few times. This chain links TRBV24-1 with TRBJ2-7; D is possibly TRBD1 or TRBD2 (5 bases each). Trimming pared 4 bases from V and 1 base from J, leaving 25 bases between. The CDR3 loop spans 19 amino acids. Per germline, CDR1 KGHDR and CDR2 SFDVKD. CDR3 sequence: CATSEIPGTEHRKSYEQYF. CDR3 nucleotides: TGTGCCACCAGTGAGATTCCCGGGACGGAGCACCGAAAGTCCTACGAGCAGTACTTC.

This clonotype has ten or more counts. The chain carries TRBV7-9 and TRBJ1-2, with 9 bases fitting TRBD1. J was trimmed by 4 bases and V by 5 bases; bases with no gene match: 2. CDR3 length: 13 residues. From germline, CDR1 is SEHNR and CDR2 FQNEAQ (reference sequence). The CDR3 sequence: CASSPQGAYGYTF. CDR3 DNA sequence: TGTGCCAGCAGCCCACAGGGGGCCTATGGCTACACCTTC.

J is TRBJ2-3 and V is TRBV28, with no clear D. Germline V CDR1 and CDR2: MDHEN, SYDVKM. V gave up 5 bases and J gave up 3 bases, with 12 bases separating them. The length of the CDR3 is 14 residues. In nucleotides, the CDR3 is TGTGCCAGCAGTCTCCAAGTTGCAACAGATACGCAGTATTTT. Protein sequence: CASSLQVATDTQYF. Combining the CDR3 with reference TRBV28 and TRBJ2-3 gives the whole variable domain DVKVTQSSRYLVKRTGEKVFLECVQDMDHENMFWYRQDPGLGLRLIYFSYDVKMKEKGDIPEGYSVSREKKERFSLILESASTNQTSMYLCASSLQVATDTQYFGPGTRLTVL.

This clonotype was picked up a small number of times. V gene TRBV28 combines with J gene TRBJ1-1; D gene ambiguous. The V end lost 5 bases, the J end lost 3 bases, and 13 bases lay between the germline ends. From germline, CDR1 is MDHEN and CDR2 SYDVKM. The CDR3 length is 14 residues. This chain's CDR3 is CASSTRVTYTEAFF. CDR3 bases: TGTGCCAGCAGTACCCGGGTTACTTACACTGAAGCTTTCTTT.

This clonotype was counted ten times or more. This sequence joins TRBV12-3 or TRBV12-4 and TRBJ2-1; 10 nucleotides match TRBD1. V trimming: 5 bases; J trimming: 7 bases; junction bases outside the gene matches: 11. The CDR3 length is 16 residues. The CDR3 DNA sequence: TGTGCCAGCAGTGAGACAGGGGGCAAGGACTGGAATGAGCAGTTCTTC. As protein: CASSETGGKDWNEQFF.

Of note for this clonotype: This could be a read error, since a much larger clone is one nucleotide away. This chain links TRBV7-9 with TRBJ2-5; 10 positions agree with TRBD2. Germline CDR1 is SEHNR and CDR2 is FQNEAQ (reference sequence). The CDR3 runs 14 residues. V gave up 3 bases and J gave up 8 bases; unmatched junction bases: 6. CDR3 in amino acids: CASSFGLAGDTQYF. In DNA form, the CDR3 reads TGTGCCAGCAGCTTCGGGCTAGCGGGAGATACCCAGTACTTC. Looking up the rest from reference TRBV7-9 and TRBJ2-5 gives the full variable domain: DTGVSQNPRHKITKRGQNVTFRCDPISEHNRLYWYRQTLGQGPEFLTYFQNEAQLEKSRLLSDRFSAERPKGSFSTLEIQRTEQGDSAMYLCASSFGLAGDTQYFGPGTRLLVL.

The chain links TRBV15 to TRBJ2-4, with a tentative D call TRBD2 (7 bases). V was trimmed by 0 bases and J by 10 bases, leaving 13 bases between them. The CDR3 is 14 residues long. The germline gives CDR1 LNHNV, CDR2 YYDKDF (reference sequence). CDR3 DNA: TGTGCCACCAGCAGAGACGGGGGGCTAGGAATTCAGTACTTC. Its translation is CATSRDGGLGIQYF. Variable domain in full (rest from reference TRBV15 and TRBJ2-4): DAMVIQNPRYQVTQFGKPVTLSCSQTLNHNVMYWYQQKSSQAPKLLFHYYDKDFNNEADTPDNFQSRRPNTSFCFLDIRSPGLGDTAMYLCATSRDGGLGIQYFGAGTRLSVL.

This clonotype was detected only a few times. The chain recombines TRBV7-2 with TRBJ2-7, with 7 bases lining up with TRBD2. Germline trimming cut 4 bases from V and 5 bases from J; bases unmatched to any gene: 11. This CDR3 contains 15 residues. CDR1 SGHTA and CDR2 FQGNSA come from the germline V gene. The CDR3 loop reads CASSYQAGTGDEQYF. In DNA form, the CDR3 reads TGTGCCAGCAGCTACCAAGCGGGGACCGGGGACGAGCAGTACTTC.

The table lists this clonotype with many counts. This chain joins TRBV9 and TRBJ2-3; 7 positions agree with TRBD1. The CDR3 totals 16 residues. The trim removed 3 bases at V and 3 bases at J, leaving 10 bases unmatched. The germline gives CDR1 SGDLS, CDR2 YYNGEE. The CDR3 protein is CASSAIQGRVTDTQYF. CDR3 DNA: TGTGCCAGCAGCGCTATACAGGGGCGAGTGACAGATACGCAGTATTTT.

This clonotype was detected a few times. This rearrangement joins TRBV7-9 to TRBJ1-2, with D perhaps matching TRBD1 (5 bases). Trimming shortened V by 5 bases and J by 3 bases, and 19 bases separated the two germline ends. This CDR3 contains 16 residues. Germline CDR1 is SEHNR and CDR2 is FQNEAQ (reference sequence). CDR3 protein: CASSLLGGVEDYGYTF. CDR3 bases: TGTGCCAGCAGCCTCCTTGGGGGGGTCGAGGACTATGGCTACACCTTC.

In this sample, this clonotype turned up many times. This chain uses TRBV5-8 with TRBJ1-1; D gene ambiguous. There are 15 residues in the CDR3. Trimming left V 0 bases short and J 0 bases short, with 9 bases between. The germline V gene encodes CDR1 SGHTS and CDR2 YDEGEE. The CDR3 here is CASSLGGRLNTEAFF. The CDR3 DNA reads TGTGCCAGCAGCTTGGGAGGCAGATTGAACACTGAAGCTTTCTTT.

This clonotype has only a few counts. V usage is TRBV15 and J usage is TRBJ2-4, with 9 positions matching TRBD2. The trim removed 3 bases at V and 11 bases at J, leaving 8 bases unmatched. Germline CDR1 is LNHNV and CDR2 is YYDKDF (reference sequence). The CDR3 loop spans 14 amino acids. For the CDR3, the DNA is TGTGCCACCAGCAGTGGGGTGGTAGCGGGAGTTCAGTACTTC. Protein: CATSSGVVAGVQYF.

The table lists this clonotype with many counts. This chain joins TRBV6-1 and TRBJ2-1; D is unclear. Between the trimmed V and J ends, which lost 7 bases and 8 bases, there was a span of 12 bases. Germline V gene sequence: CDR1 MNHNS, CDR2 SASEGT. This CDR3 is built from 12 residues. The CDR3 DNA is TGTGCCAGCAACTTGGGTTCCTATGAGCAGTTCTTC. This gives the protein CASNLGSYEQFF.

At least ten counts were recorded for this clonotype. The genes are TRBV7-2 and TRBJ2-7; D is undetermined. Germline assignment: CDR1 SGHTA and CDR2 FQGNSA. V was cut by 1 base and J by 4 bases, with 5 bases left in between. CDR3 size: 12 residues. CDR3 loop: CASSLVLYEQYF. CDR3 bases: TGTGCCAGCAGCTTAGTTCTGTACGAGCAGTACTTC.

This clonotype showed up just a few times. The chain's CDR3 is CASGISGANVLTF. The DNA for the CDR3 is TGTGCCAGCGGGATTTCTGGGGCCAACGTCCTGACTTTC. The V and J genes are TRBV6-1 and TRBJ2-6; D call uncertain. Trimming stripped 8 bases from V and 1 base from J, with 6 bases between. This CDR3 has 13 amino acids. The V gene's germline CDR1 is MNHNS and CDR2 SASEGT.

This rearrangement joins TRBV27 to TRBJ1-2; D is ambiguous. This CDR3 comprises 14 residues. Germline CDR1 and CDR2: MNHEY and SMNVEV (reference sequence). The V and J ends lost 2 bases and 0 bases respectively, with 7 bases between them. The CDR3 DNA reads TGTGCCAGCAGTTTAGGGCGAACTAACTATGGCTACACCTTC. It translates to CASSLGRTNYGYTF.

The chain has TRBV5-1 and TRBJ2-1; 10 positions match TRBD2. The CDR3 totals 14 residues. Per the germline V gene, CDR1 is SGHRS and CDR2 is YFSETQ. Unmatched junction bases numbered 6, after V lost 4 bases and J lost 8 bases. The CDR3 region has the DNA TGCGCCAGCAGCGGGGGGACTAGCGCCGATGAGCAGTTCTTC. Encoded protein: CASSGGTSADEQFF.

CDR3 sequence reads: CATSREGQGYEQYF. The CDR3 nucleotides are TGTGCCACCAGCAGAGAGGGACAGGGCTACGAGCAGTACTTC. V gene TRBV15 combines with J gene TRBJ2-7; 9 bases map to TRBD1. This CDR3 has 14 residues. With V trimmed by 0 bases and J by 3 bases, 0 bases remained unmatched. Per germline, CDR1 LNHNV and CDR2 YYDKDF (reference sequence). Full variable domain (remainder filled in from reference TRBV15 and TRBJ2-7): DAMVIQNPRYQVTQFGKPVTLSCSQTLNHNVMYWYQQKSSQAPKLLFHYYDKDFNNEADTPDNFQSRRPNTSFCFLDIRSPGLGDTAMYLCATSREGQGYEQYFGPGTRLTVT.

The J gene is TRBJ2-2, the V gene TRBV20-1; 7 positions agree with TRBD1. Germline V gene data show CDR1 as DFQATT and CDR2 as SNEGSKA (reference sequence). V shed 6 bases, J shed 5 bases, and the junction held 9 bases outside the gene matches. The CDR3 covers 14 residues. The DNA of the CDR3 is TGCAGTGCAAGGGGGCCCGGGTGGACCGGGGAGCTGTTTTTT. It yields the protein CSARGPGWTGELFF.

This clonotype showed up just a few times. CDR3 nucleotide sequence: TGTGCCAGCAGCCCGAGGGTGTCGGGAGATACGCAGTATTTT. Translating gives CASSPRVSGDTQYF. The chain uses TRBV11-2 and TRBJ2-3; perhaps TRBD2 as D (5 bases). The length of the CDR3 is 14 residues. The ends were cut back, 5 bases at V and 5 bases at J, with 14 bases in the middle. From germline, CDR1 is SGHAT and CDR2 FQNNGV.

The V and J genes are TRBV24-1 and TRBJ1-2, with 7 bases aligning to TRBD1. The V and J ends lost 4 bases and 3 bases, in that order; junction bases with no gene match: 4. CDR1 and CDR2 (germline): KGHDR, SFDVKD. This CDR3 is built from 14 residues. CDR3 loop: CATSDWDSYYGYTF. The CDR3 region has the DNA TGTGCCACCAGTGACTGGGACAGCTACTATGGCTACACCTTC.

This clonotype was seen ten or more times. The gene calls are TRBV11-2 and TRBJ2-5, with a tentative D call TRBD1 (6 bases). Trimming cost V 3 bases and J 2 bases, with 13 bases left between them. The CDR3 is 15 amino acids. Germline V CDR1 and CDR2: SGHAT, FQNNGV. CDR3: CASSFPGTTQETQYF. The CDR3 DNA is TGTGCCAGCAGCTTCCCTGGGACAACGCAAGAGACCCAGTACTTC.

In its sample, this clonotype was seen a few times. The chain combines TRBV4-1 with TRBJ1-1; 7 positions match TRBD1. J gave up 0 bases and V 6 bases, and 10 bases lay outside the gene matches. Germline-derived CDR1 and CDR2 are MGHRA and YSYEKL. The CDR3 extends over 16 amino acids. CDR3 protein: CASRHPNRGMNTEAFF. The CDR3 DNA reads as TGCGCCAGCAGGCATCCGAACAGGGGAATGAACACTGAAGCTTTCTTT.

The chain joins TRBV7-2 to TRBJ2-3; D might be TRBD1 (6 bases). The germline gives CDR1 SGHTA, CDR2 FQGNSA. This CDR3 is built from 15 residues. V lost 4 bases and J lost 2, with 13 bases in between. The CDR3 spells CASSSRLGATDTQYF. In DNA form, the CDR3 reads TGTGCCAGCAGCTCCCGTCTGGGGGCCACAGATACGCAGTATTTT.

This clonotype has at least ten counts. The chain has TRBV11-2 and TRBJ1-1; D unresolved. V was shortened by 4 bases and J by 7 bases, with 13 bases between the two germline ends. CDR3 length: 13 residues. Germline lookup yields CDR1 SGHAT and CDR2 FQNNGV. The CDR3 here is CASSSLRTGEAFF. CDR3 DNA sequence: TGTGCCAGCAGCTCACTCAGGACGGGTGAAGCTTTCTTT.

Many counts were recorded for this clonotype. The chain couples TRBV2 to TRBJ2-1, with D unclear. Germline lookup yields CDR1 SNHLY and CDR2 FYNNEI. The CDR3 is 13 amino acids. Trimming pared 1 base from V and 4 bases from J, leaving 5 bases between. CDR3 in DNA: TGTGCCAGCAGTGAAGTTGGGTACAATGAGCAGTTCTTC. Translated: CASSEVGYNEQFF.